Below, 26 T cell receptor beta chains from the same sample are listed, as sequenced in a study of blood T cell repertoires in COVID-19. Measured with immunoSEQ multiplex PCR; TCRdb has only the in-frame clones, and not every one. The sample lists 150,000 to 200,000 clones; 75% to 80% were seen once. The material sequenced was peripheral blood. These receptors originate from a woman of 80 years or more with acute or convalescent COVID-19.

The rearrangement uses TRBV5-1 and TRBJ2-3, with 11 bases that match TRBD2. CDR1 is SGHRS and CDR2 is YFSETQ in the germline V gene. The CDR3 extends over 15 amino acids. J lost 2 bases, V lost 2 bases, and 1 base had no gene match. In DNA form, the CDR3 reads TGCGCCAGCAGCTTACTAGCGGGGGACACAGATACGCAGTATTTT. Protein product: CASSLLAGDTDTQYF.

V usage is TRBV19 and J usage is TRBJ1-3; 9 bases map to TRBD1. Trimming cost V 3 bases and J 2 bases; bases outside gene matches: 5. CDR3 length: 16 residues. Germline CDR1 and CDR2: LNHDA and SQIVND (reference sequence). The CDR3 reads CASSIKGQGTGNTIYF. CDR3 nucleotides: TGTGCCAGTAGTATCAAGGGACAGGGTACTGGAAACACCATATATTTT.

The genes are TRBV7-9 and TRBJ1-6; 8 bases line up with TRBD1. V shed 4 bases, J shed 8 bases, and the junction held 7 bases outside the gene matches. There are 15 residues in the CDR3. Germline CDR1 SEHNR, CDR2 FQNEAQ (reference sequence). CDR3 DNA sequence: TGTGCCAGCAGCTCGAATACAGGGGGGCATTCACCCCTCCACTTT. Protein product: CASSSNTGGHSPLHF.

The CDR3 here is CSVEVYTDTQYF. The CDR3 nucleotides read TGCAGCGTTGAAGTTTACACAGATACGCAGTATTTT. The chain joins TRBV29-1 to TRBJ2-3; D is unresolved. Trimming took 1 base from V and 2 from J, leaving 4 bases between them. Germline CDR1 reads SQVTM; CDR2 reads ANQGSEA. The CDR3 totals 12 residues.

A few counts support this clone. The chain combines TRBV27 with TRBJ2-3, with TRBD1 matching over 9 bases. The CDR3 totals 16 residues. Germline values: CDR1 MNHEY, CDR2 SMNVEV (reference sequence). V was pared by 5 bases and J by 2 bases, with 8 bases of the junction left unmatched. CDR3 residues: CASSPGTGLTTDTQYF. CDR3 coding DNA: TGTGCCAGCAGTCCGGGGACAGGGCTTACCACAGATACGCAGTATTTT.

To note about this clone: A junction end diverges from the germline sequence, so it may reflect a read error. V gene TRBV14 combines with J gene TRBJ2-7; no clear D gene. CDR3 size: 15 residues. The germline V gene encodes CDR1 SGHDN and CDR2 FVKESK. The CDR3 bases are TGTGCCAGCAGCCAAGGTCCGTTGTTCGTCTTCGAGCAATACTTC. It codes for CASSQGPLFVFEQYF.

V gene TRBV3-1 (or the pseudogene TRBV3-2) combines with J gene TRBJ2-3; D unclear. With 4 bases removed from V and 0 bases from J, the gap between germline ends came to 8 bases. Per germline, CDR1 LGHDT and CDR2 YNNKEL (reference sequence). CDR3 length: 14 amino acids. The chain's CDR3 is CASSPQTSTDTQYF. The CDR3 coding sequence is TGTGCCAGCAGCCCCCAGACTAGCACAGATACGCAGTATTTT.

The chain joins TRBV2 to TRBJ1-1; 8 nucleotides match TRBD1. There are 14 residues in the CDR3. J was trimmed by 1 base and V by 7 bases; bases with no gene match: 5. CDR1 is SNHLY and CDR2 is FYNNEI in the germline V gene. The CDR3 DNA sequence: TGTGCCAGCATGAGGGACAGGAGGAACACTGAAGCTTTCTTT. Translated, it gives CASMRDRRNTEAFF.

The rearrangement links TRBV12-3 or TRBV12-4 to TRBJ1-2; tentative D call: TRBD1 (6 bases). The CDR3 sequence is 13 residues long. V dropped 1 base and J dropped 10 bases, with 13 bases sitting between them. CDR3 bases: TGTGCCAGCAGTTTAGACAGGGTTAGTTTCTACACCTTC. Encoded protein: CASSLDRVSFYTF.

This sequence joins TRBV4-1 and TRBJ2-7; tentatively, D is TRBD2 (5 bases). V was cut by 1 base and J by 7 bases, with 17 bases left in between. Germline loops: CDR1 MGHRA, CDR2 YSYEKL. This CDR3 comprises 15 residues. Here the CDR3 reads CASSQGTRTKGEQYF. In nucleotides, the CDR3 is TGCGCCAGCAGCCAAGGTACTAGAACCAAGGGTGAGCAGTACTTC.

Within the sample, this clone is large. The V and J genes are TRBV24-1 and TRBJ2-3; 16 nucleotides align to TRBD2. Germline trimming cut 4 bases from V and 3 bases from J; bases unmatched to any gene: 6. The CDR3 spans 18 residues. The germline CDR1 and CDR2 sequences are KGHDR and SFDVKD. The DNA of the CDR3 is TGTGCCACCAGTGACCGGGGACTAGCGGGAGGGATGACAGATACGCAGTATTTT. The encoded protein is CATSDRGLAGGMTDTQYF.

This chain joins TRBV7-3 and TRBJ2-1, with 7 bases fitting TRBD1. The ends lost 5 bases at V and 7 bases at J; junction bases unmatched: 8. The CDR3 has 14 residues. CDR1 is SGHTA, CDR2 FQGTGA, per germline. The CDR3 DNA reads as TGTGCCAGCAGCCCCTCGACAGGGCTGAATGAGCAGTTCTTC. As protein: CASSPSTGLNEQFF.

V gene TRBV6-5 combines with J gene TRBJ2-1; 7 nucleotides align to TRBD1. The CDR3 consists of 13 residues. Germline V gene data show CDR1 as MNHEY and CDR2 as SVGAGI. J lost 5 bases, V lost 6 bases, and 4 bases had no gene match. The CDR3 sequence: CASRGQVDNEQFF. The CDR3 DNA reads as TGTGCCAGCAGAGGACAGGTAGACAATGAGCAGTTCTTC.

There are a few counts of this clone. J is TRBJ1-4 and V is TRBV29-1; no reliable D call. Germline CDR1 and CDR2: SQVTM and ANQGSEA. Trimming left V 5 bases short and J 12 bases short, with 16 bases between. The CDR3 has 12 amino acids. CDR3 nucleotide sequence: TGCAGCGTTCGACTCCCGGGGTTTCAACTGTTTTTT. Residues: CSVRLPGFQLFF.

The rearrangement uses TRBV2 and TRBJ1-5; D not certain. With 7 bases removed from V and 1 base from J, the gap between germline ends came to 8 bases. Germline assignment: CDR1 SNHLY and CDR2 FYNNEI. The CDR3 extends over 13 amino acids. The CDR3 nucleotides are TGTGCCAGCACCGCGGGGAGCAATCAGCCCCAGCATTTT. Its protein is CASTAGSNQPQHF.

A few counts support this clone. The CDR3 DNA follows: TGTGCCAGCAGTTTCGGGGACAGGGACAATGAGCAGTTCTTC. It translates to CASSFGDRDNEQFF. The J gene is TRBJ2-1, the V gene TRBV28; TRBD1 agrees at 9 bases. This CDR3 comprises 14 residues. Germline trimming cut 3 bases from V and 5 bases from J; bases unmatched to any gene: 2. In germline, CDR1 is MDHEN, CDR2 SYDVKM.

Here the CDR3 DNA reads TGTGCCAGCAGCTTAGACAGGGCTAACTATGGCTACACCTTC. This encodes CASSLDRANYGYTF. V usage is TRBV5-5 and J usage is TRBJ1-2; 7 bases are a match to TRBD1. V lost 2 bases, J lost 0 bases, and 1 base stayed unmatched. The length of the CDR3 is 14 residues. Germline loops: CDR1 SGHKS, CDR2 YYEKEE (reference sequence).

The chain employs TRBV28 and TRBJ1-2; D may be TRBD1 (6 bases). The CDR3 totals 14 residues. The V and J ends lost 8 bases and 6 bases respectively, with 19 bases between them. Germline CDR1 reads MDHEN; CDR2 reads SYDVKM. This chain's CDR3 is CASGKRWQGHGYTF. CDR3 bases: TGTGCCAGCGGTAAACGGTGGCAGGGGCATGGCTACACCTTC.

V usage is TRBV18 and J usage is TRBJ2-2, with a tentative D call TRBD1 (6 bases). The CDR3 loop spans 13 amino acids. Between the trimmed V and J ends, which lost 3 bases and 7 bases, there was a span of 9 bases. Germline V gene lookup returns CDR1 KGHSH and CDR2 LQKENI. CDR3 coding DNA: TGTGCCAGCTCACCGCAGGGGTACGGGGAGCTGTTTTTT. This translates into CASSPQGYGELFF. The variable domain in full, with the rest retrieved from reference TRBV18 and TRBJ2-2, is NAGVMQNPRHLVRRRGQEARLRCSPMKGHSHVYWYRQLPEEGLKFMVYLQKENIIDESGMPKERFSAEFPKEGPSILRIQQVVRGDSAAYFCASSPQGYGELFFGEGSRLTVL.

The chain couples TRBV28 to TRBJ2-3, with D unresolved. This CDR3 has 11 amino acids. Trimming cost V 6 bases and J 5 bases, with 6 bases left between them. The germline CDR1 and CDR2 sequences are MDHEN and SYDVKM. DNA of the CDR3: TGTGCCAGCAGCTCTAAAGATACGCAGTATTTT. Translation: CASSSKDTQYF.

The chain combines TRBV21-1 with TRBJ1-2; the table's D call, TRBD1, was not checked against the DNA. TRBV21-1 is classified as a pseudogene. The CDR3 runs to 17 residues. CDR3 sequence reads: CASSKVWGRPQPYGYTF. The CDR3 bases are TGTGCCAGCAGCAAAGTTTGGGGCAGGCCCCAACCCTATGGCTACACCTTC.

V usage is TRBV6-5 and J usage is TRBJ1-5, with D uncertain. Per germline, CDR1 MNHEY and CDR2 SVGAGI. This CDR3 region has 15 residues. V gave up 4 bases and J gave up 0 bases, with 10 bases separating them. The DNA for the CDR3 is TGTGCCAGCAGTTCGAGGGAGGGTAGCAATCAGCCCCAGCATTTT. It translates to CASSSREGSNQPQHF.

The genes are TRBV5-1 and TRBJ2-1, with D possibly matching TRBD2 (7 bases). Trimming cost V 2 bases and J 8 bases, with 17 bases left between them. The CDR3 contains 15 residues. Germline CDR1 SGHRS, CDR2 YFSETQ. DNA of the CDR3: TGCGCCAGCAGCTTTTCCGGCGGGGGCGGGTATGAGCAGTTCTTC. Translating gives CASSFSGGGGYEQFF.

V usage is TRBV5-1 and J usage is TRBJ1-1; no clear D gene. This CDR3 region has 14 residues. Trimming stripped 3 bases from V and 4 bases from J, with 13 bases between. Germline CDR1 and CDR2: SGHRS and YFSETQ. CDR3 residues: CASSYTTRGTEAFF. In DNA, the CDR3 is TGCGCCAGCAGCTACACGACCAGAGGCACTGAAGCTTTCTTT.

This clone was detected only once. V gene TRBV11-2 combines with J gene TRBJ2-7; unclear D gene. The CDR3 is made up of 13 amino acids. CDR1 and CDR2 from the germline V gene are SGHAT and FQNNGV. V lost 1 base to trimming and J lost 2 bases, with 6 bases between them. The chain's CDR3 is CASSLGQTYEQYF. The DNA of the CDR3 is TGTGCCAGCAGCTTAGGCCAGACCTACGAGCAGTACTTC.

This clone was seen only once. The CDR3 loop reads CASSHRGQGTDTQYF. CDR3 nucleotide sequence: TGTGCCAGCAGCCACCGAGGACAGGGGACAGATACGCAGTATTTT. The chain uses TRBV11-2 and TRBJ2-3; 9 nucleotides match TRBD1. CDR3 length equals 15 residues. Per the germline V gene, CDR1 is SGHAT and CDR2 is FQNNGV. The ends lost 5 bases at V and 3 bases at J; junction bases unmatched: 6.